These 6 T cell receptor beta chains share one sample of origin, sequenced in a study of blood T cell repertoires in COVID-19. TCRdb's copy holds only in-frame clones and misses some; the assay was immunoSEQ multiplex PCR. Of approximately 300,000 clones in the sample, more than 70% are singletons; the top ten hold roughly 1.1%. Sequenced sample: peripheral blood. These receptors all stem from a woman between 50 and 59 years old with acute or convalescent COVID-19.

The chain's CDR3 is CATSDEVAESYEQYF. The CDR3 DNA is TGTGCCACCAGTGATGAGGTAGCGGAGTCCTACGAGCAGTACTTC. This chain joins TRBV24-1 and TRBJ2-7; tentatively, D is TRBD2 (6 bases). V was trimmed by 3 bases and J by 1 base, leaving 12 bases between them. Germline V gene lookup returns CDR1 KGHDR and CDR2 SFDVKD. The CDR3 has 15 amino acids.

CDR3 nucleotides: TGTGCCAGCTCACTTAACCCGACAGGCCTCTACGAGCAGTACGTC. It specifies CASSLNPTGLYEQYV. This rearrangement joins TRBV18 to TRBJ2-7; D is perhaps TRBD1 (6 bases). Trimming cost V 4 bases and J 3 bases, with 16 bases left between them. This CDR3 has 15 residues. Per germline, CDR1 KGHSH and CDR2 LQKENI.

The chain joins TRBV30 to TRBJ1-2; D may be TRBD1 (5 bases). CDR1 is GTSNPN, CDR2 SVGIG, per germline (reference sequence). V was pared by 3 bases and J by 2 bases, with 10 bases between. The CDR3 is made up of 13 amino acids. CDR3: CAWRVSGNYGYTF. The CDR3 nucleotides read TGTGCCTGGAGGGTGTCAGGGAACTATGGCTACACCTTC.

This clone was counted once. The chain joins TRBV7-2 to TRBJ2-2; D gene ambiguous. Germline assignment: CDR1 SGHTA and CDR2 FQGNSA. The CDR3 sequence is 12 residues long. The V gene lost 5 bases and the J gene lost 8 bases, with 9 bases spanning the gap. Here the CDR3 reads CASSITLGELFF. Written as DNA, the CDR3 is TGTGCCAGCAGCATTACTCTGGGGGAGCTGTTTTTT.

This chain uses TRBV3-1 (or the pseudogene TRBV3-2) with TRBJ1-1; unclear D gene. The V gene's germline CDR1 is LGHDT and CDR2 YNNKEL (reference sequence). V lost 0 bases to trimming and J lost 1 base, with 18 bases between them. The CDR3 contains 18 residues. CDR3 residues: CASSQDLKHRTENTEAFF. The CDR3 nucleotides are TGTGCCAGCAGCCAAGATTTGAAACACCGCACAGAGAACACTGAAGCTTTCTTT.

The chain carries TRBV19 and TRBJ2-2; 7 positions agree with TRBD1. J gave up 7 bases and V 5 bases, and 13 bases lay outside the gene matches. This CDR3 region has 16 residues. Germline CDR1 LNHDA, CDR2 SQIVND (reference sequence). DNA for the CDR3: TGTGCCAGTAGTCAGAGATCGGGACAGACGTACGGGGAGCTGTTTTTT. It is translated as CASSQRSGQTYGELFF.